This T cell receptor beta chain was identified during a study of spatial heterogeneity in lung cancer. For the study at large: Detection of beta-chain sequences consistently exceeded that of alpha-chain sequences. More than 9.5 raw reads, on average, carried each unique TCR and UMI combination.

This clonotype has at least ten counts. Time point given: blood at routine non-recurrence follow-up after resection. TCRs were sequenced from unsorted whole RNA of tumor, nontumor lung or PBMC. Each CDR3 protein is one row after TCRdb ran MiXCR on the 5' RACE reads. The sample has 51,000 or so distinct CDR3 sequences; 6.5% to 7.5% are singletons. The specimen comprised PBMCs, sampled at follow-up. The TCR sequence derives from a female donor with early-stage non-small cell lung cancer.

The chain's CDR3 is CASAIRQGSTEAFF. The CDR3 DNA sequence: TGTGCCAGCGCCATTAGACAGGGGAGTACTGAAGCTTTCTTT. The rearrangement links TRBV6-4 to TRBJ1-1; 8 positions match TRBD1. The V segment lost 8 bases and the J segment 5 bases; nucleotides outside the gene matches: 10. CDR1 is MRHNA, CDR2 SNTAGT, per germline. This CDR3 has 14 amino acids.